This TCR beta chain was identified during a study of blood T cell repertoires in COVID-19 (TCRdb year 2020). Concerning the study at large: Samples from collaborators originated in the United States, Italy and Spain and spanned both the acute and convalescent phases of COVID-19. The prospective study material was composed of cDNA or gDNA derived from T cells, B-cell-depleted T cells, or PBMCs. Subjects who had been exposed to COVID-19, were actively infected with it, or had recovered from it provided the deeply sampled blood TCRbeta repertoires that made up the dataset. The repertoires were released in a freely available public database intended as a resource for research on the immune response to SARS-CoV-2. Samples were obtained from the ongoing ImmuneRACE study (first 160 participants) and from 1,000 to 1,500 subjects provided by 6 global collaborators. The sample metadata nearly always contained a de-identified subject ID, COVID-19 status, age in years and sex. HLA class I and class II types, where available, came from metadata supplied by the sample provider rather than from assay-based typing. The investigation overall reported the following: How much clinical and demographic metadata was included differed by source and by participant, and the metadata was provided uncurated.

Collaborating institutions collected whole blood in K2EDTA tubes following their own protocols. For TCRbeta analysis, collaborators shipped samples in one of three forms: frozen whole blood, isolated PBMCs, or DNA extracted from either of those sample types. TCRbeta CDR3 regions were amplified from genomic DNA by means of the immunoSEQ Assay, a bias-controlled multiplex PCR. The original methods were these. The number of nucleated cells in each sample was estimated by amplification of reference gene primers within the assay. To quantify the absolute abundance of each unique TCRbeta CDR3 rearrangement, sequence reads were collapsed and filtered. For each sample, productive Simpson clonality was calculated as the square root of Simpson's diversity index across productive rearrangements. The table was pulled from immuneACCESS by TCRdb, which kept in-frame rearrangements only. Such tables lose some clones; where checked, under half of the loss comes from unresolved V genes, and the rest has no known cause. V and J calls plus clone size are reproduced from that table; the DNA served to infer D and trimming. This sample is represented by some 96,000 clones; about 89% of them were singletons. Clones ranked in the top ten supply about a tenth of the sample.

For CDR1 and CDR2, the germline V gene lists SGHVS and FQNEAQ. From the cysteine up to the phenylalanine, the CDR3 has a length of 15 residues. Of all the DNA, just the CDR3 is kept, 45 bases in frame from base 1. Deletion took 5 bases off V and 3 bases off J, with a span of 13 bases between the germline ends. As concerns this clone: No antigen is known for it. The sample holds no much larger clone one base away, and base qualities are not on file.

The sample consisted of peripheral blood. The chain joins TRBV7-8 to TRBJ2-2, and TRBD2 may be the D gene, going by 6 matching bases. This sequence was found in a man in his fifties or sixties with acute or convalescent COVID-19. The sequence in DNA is TGTGCCAGCAGCCAGCCGGGACTCTACACCGGGGAGCTGTTTTTT. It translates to CASSQPGLYTGELFF.